These 20 T cell receptor beta chains originate from one sample sequenced in a study of cytomegalovirus exposure and HLA in healthy donors. Vbeta (60) and Jbeta (13) primers were used in the PCR. Data came from immunoSEQ multiplex PCR; TCRdb stores just in-frame clones and leaves some out. The profile shows some 140,000 clones, around 77% of them singletons. The sequenced sample consisted of PBMCs. The source is a man in his fifties or sixties in good health and CMV-seronegative.

The chain carries TRBV10-3 and TRBJ1-5, with D possibly being TRBD1 (6 bases). The length of the CDR3 is 13 residues. From germline, CDR1 is ENHRY and CDR2 SYGVKD. With 0 bases removed from V and 6 bases from J, the gap between germline ends came to 6 bases. The CDR3, as DNA: TGTGCCATCAGTGAGTCGGGGGCTCAGCCCCAGCATTTT. This codes for CAISESGAQPQHF.

This rearrangement joins TRBV6-1 to TRBJ2-7; 11 positions agree with TRBD2. Germline V CDR1 and CDR2: MNHNS, SASEGT. The CDR3 has 13 amino acids. V lost 5 bases to trimming and J lost 3 bases; unmatched junction nucleotides: 0. CDR3 sequence: CASSLAGGYEQYF. For the CDR3, the DNA is TGTGCCAGCAGTCTAGCGGGAGGCTACGAGCAGTACTTC.

The genes are TRBV10-3 and TRBJ1-2; D is unresolved. Trimming removed 1 base at V and 2 bases at J, with 11 bases between. Germline assignment: CDR1 ENHRY and CDR2 SYGVKD. CDR3 size: 15 residues. The DNA of the CDR3 is TGTGCCATCAGTGAGTACGAGGGAAGCAACTATGGCTACACCTTC. It encodes CAISEYEGSNYGYTF.

The chain joins TRBV19 to TRBJ2-2, with TRBD2 matching 8 bases. The CDR3 totals 16 residues. The J segment lost 4 bases and the V segment lost 6 bases, leaving 10 bases of the junction unmatched. Germline V CDR1 and CDR2: LNHDA, SQIVND (reference sequence). DNA of the CDR3: TGTGCCAGTAGCGACTCTCGGGGACTAGGCACCGGGGAGCTGTTTTTT. It codes for CASSDSRGLGTGELFF.

The chain employs TRBV19 and TRBJ2-1, with 10 bases that match TRBD2. The CDR3 runs 15 residues. V lost 2 bases to trimming and J lost 2 bases; unmatched junction nucleotides: 0. Germline V gene lookup returns CDR1 LNHDA and CDR2 SQIVND (reference sequence). CDR3 residues: CASSISGRAYNEQFF. CDR3 in DNA: TGTGCCAGTAGTATAAGCGGGAGGGCCTACAATGAGCAGTTCTTC.

This rearrangement joins TRBV6-5 to TRBJ2-7; 9 bases fit TRBD2. V shed 6 bases and J 4 bases; nucleotides not matched to a gene: 10. Germline values: CDR1 MNHEY, CDR2 SVGAGI. This CDR3 has 15 residues. As DNA, the CDR3 is TGTGCCAGCAGCGGGGTTGGCGGGAGGGAGTACGAGCAGTACTTC. Protein product: CASSGVGGREYEQYF.

This clone was seen only a few times. This chain uses TRBV2 with TRBJ2-6; TRBD1 matches at 9 bases. The CDR3 runs 17 residues. The V and J ends lost 8 bases and 1 base, in that order; junction bases with no gene match: 9. Germline values: CDR1 SNHLY, CDR2 FYNNEI. Written as DNA, the CDR3 is TGTGCCAGCGTGTGGGGACAGGGAAATTCTGGGGCCAACGTCCTGACTTTC. Translated: CASVWGQGNSGANVLTF.

The CDR3 reads CASSLAAGSNEQFF. The DNA for the CDR3 is TGTGCCAGCAGCTTAGCAGCGGGGAGCAATGAGCAGTTCTTC. This chain uses TRBV7-6 with TRBJ2-1; 7 bases match TRBD2. V dropped 0 bases and J dropped 6; count of bases not matched to a gene: 2. This CDR3 spans 14 amino acids. Germline CDR1 is SGHVS and CDR2 is FNYEAQ.

The chain employs TRBV28 and TRBJ1-5, with D uncertain. The CDR3 length is 14 residues. V was pared by 5 bases and J by 0 bases, with 8 bases between. Germline V gene data show CDR1 as MDHEN and CDR2 as SYDVKM. Here the CDR3 DNA reads TGTGCCAGCAGTGTGGTCTATAGCAATCAGCCCCAGCATTTT. This translates into CASSVVYSNQPQHF.

The chain combines TRBV7-8 with TRBJ1-4; 7 bases map to TRBD1. The junction had 8 bases not matched to a gene; V was cut back by 2 bases and J by 8 bases. This CDR3 is built from 15 residues. CDR1 is SGHVS, CDR2 FQNEAQ, per germline. The DNA for the CDR3 is TGTGCCAGCAGCTTACGTGACAGGGAGTACGAAAAACTGTTTTTT. As protein: CASSLRDREYEKLFF. Combining the CDR3 with reference TRBV7-8 and TRBJ1-4 gives the whole variable domain GAGVSQSPRYKVAKRGQDVALRCDPISGHVSLFWYQQALGQGPEFLTYFQNEAQLDKSGLPSDRFFAERPEGSVSTLKIQRTQQEDSAVYLCASSLRDREYEKLFFGSGTQLSVL.

The genes are TRBV28 and TRBJ2-7; 9 bases map to TRBD2. This CDR3 has 17 residues. The germline gives CDR1 MDHEN, CDR2 SYDVKM. V lost 8 bases and J lost 2; bases outside the gene matches: 16. CDR3 protein: CASPPRGGASGTYEQYF. The CDR3 bases are TGTGCCAGCCCACCCCGGGGGGGGGCTAGCGGGACCTACGAGCAGTACTTC. Drawing the rest from reference TRBV28 and TRBJ2-7, the complete variable domain is DVKVTQSSRYLVKRTGEKVFLECVQDMDHENMFWYRQDPGLGLRLIYFSYDVKMKEKGDIPEGYSVSREKKERFSLILESASTNQTSMYLCASPPRGGASGTYEQYFGPGTRLTVT.

This chain links TRBV30 with TRBJ2-7; weak D call: TRBD2 (7 bases). The CDR3 runs to 15 residues. The V gene's germline CDR1 is GTSNPN and CDR2 SVGIG (reference sequence). V lost 0 bases and J lost 1, with 13 bases in between. Written as DNA, the CDR3 is TGTGCCTGGAGTGTTGGGAGGGGGAGGTCCTACGAGCAGTACTTC. The encoded protein is CAWSVGRGRSYEQYF.

The chain couples TRBV19 to TRBJ2-2; 7 bases align to TRBD1. The CDR3 consists of 15 residues. After removal of 6 bases from V and 4 bases from J, the junction contained 8 bases not matched to a gene. CDR1 is LNHDA, CDR2 SQIVND, per germline (reference sequence). The CDR3 reads CASRWGTVRTGELFF. CDR3 nucleotide sequence: TGTGCCAGTAGATGGGGGACAGTCCGCACCGGGGAGCTGTTTTTT.

The chain has TRBV5-1 and TRBJ2-1; a weak D match, TRBD2 (5 bases). Germline V gives CDR1 SGHRS, CDR2 YFSETQ. With 0 bases removed from V and 7 bases from J, the gap between germline ends came to 11 bases. The CDR3 is made up of 14 amino acids. The CDR3 is CASSLDRDENEQFF. CDR3 coding DNA: TGCGCCAGCAGCTTGGACCGGGATGAGAATGAGCAGTTCTTC.

This chain links TRBV19 with TRBJ2-2, with TRBD1 matching 9 bases. V shed 5 bases, J shed 4 bases, and the junction held 8 bases outside the gene matches. The germline V gene encodes CDR1 LNHDA and CDR2 SQIVND (reference sequence). CDR3 length equals 16 residues. DNA for the CDR3: TGTGCCAGTAGTCAACAGGGGGCGACGAGCACCGGGGAGCTGTTTTTT. This translates into CASSQQGATSTGELFF.

This chain connects TRBV5-1 to TRBJ1-6; TRBD1 aligns across 10 bases. Germline values: CDR1 SGHRS, CDR2 YFSETQ. CDR3 length: 14 amino acids. V shed 5 bases and J 7 bases; nucleotides not matched to a gene: 3. CDR3 in amino acids: CASRTGQGNSPLHF. The CDR3 DNA reads TGCGCCAGCAGAACGGGACAGGGGAATTCACCCCTCCACTTT. Based on the CDR3 plus reference TRBV5-1 and TRBJ1-6, the full variable domain is KAGVTQTPRYLIKTRGQQVTLSCSPISGHRSVSWYQQTPGQGLQFLFEYFSETQRNKGNFPGRFSGRQFSNSRSEMNVSTLELGDSALYLCASRTGQGNSPLHFGNGTRLTVT.

This rearrangement joins TRBV28 to TRBJ1-5, with 12 bases that match TRBD1. CDR1 and CDR2 (germline): MDHEN, SYDVKM. The length of the CDR3 is 15 residues. V shed 5 bases, J shed 7 bases, and the junction held 6 bases outside the gene matches. The CDR3 bases are TGTGCCAGCAGTGCCGGGACAGGGGGCCGGCAGCCCCAGCATTTT. Encoded protein: CASSAGTGGRQPQHF.

The V call is TRBV5-4, the J call TRBJ2-2, with D hard to call. CDR3 length: 14 amino acids. Trimming cost V 2 bases and J 4 bases, with 9 bases left between them. Germline V gives CDR1 SGHNT, CDR2 YYREEE (reference sequence). The CDR3 reads CASSFTPGTGELFF. CDR3 bases: TGTGCCAGCAGCTTTACCCCGGGCACCGGGGAGCTGTTTTTT.

The CDR3 sequence is CASSYGDRAWEGYTF. DNA for the CDR3: TGTGCCAGCAGTTATGGAGACAGGGCCTGGGAGGGCTACACCTTC. The chain combines TRBV27 with TRBJ1-2; 7 bases map to TRBD1. J was trimmed by 8 bases and V by 4 bases; bases with no gene match: 13. The germline V gene has CDR1 MNHEY and CDR2 SMNVEV (reference sequence). There are 15 residues in the CDR3.

This clone was detected a few times. The V gene is TRBV5-8, the J gene TRBJ1-2, with 8 bases matching TRBD1. The germline gives CDR1 SGHTS, CDR2 YDEGEE. The CDR3 totals 18 residues. V lost 2 bases, J lost 0 bases, and 12 bases stayed unmatched. This chain's CDR3 is CASSFPWLGTGSNYGYTF. The CDR3 region has the DNA TGTGCCAGCAGCTTCCCCTGGCTGGGGACAGGTTCTAACTATGGCTACACCTTC.